The rows below give T cell receptor beta chains drawn from one sample of a study of T-cell reconstitution after alpha-beta-depleted transplantation in children. In TCRdb, the PCR reads were re-called with MiXCR into one record per CDR3 protein. The repertoire holds about 510,000 distinct CDR3 sequences, more than 9.5% seen once, with about 15% in the top ten. The source was PBMCs, mostly from graft donor cells, collected 180 days after TCRalphabeta/CD19-depleted stem cell transplant. Every receptor here comes from a female patient aged 2-15 years who had a stem cell transplant for aplastic anemia, so the T cells may come from the graft donor. CDR3s include the opening cysteine and the closing phenylalanine or tryptophan. Fields, in order: V gene, J gene, clone size, D gene, CDR3 DNA, CDR3 protein. D genes are given only for firm matches. The listing skips clone size in some rows; elsewhere it reads once, few, many or a size class.

>TRBV7-2|TRBJ1-1|.|.
TGTGCCAGCAGCGTTCCAGGGGTTTACACTGAAGCTTTCTTT
CASSVPGVYTEAFF
>TRBV6-2/TRBV6-3|TRBJ2-6|few|.
TGTGCCAGCAGTTACCCCAGGGGGGTGCCCACCTCTGGGGCCAACGTCCTGACTTTC
CASSYPRGVPTSGANVLTF
>TRBV28|TRBJ1-1|few|TRBD1
TGTGCCAGCACCAAACCGGGACAGGGGAGTACTGAAGCTTTCTTT
CASTKPGQGSTEAFF
>TRBV10-3|TRBJ1-3|few|TRBD1
TGTGCCATCAGCGAACCGGACAGGGCCTCTGGAAACACCATATATTTT
CAISEPDRASGNTIYF
>TRBV24-1|TRBJ2-1|.|TRBD2
TGTGCCACCAGTGATCGCACTAGCGGGAATTACAATGAGCAGTTCTTC
CATSDRTSGNYNEQFF
>TRBV5-1|TRBJ2-1|.|.
TGCGCCAGCAAACTCGACGCCAACAATGAGCAGTTCTTC
CASKLDANNEQFF
>TRBV7-8|TRBJ1-5|.|.
TGTGCCAGCAGCTCCTACATGAAGCAGTCCCAGCATTTT
CASSSYMKQSQHF
>TRBV21-1|TRBJ2-1|few|.
TGTGCCAGCAGCAGGGTGTGCGGTCTGCAGCGGGACTGGCAGTTCTTC
CASSRVCGLQRDWQFF
>TRBV28|TRBJ2-5|many|.
TGTGCCAGCAGTTCCCCGGACAGTTATGGATGGGAGACCCAGTACTTC
CASSSPDSYGWETQYF
>TRBV28|TRBJ1-6|.|.
TGTGCCAGCAGTTTACCCAGGACACCCCAGTACCTCCACTTT
CASSLPRTPQYLHF
>TRBV7-6|TRBJ2-7|.|.
TGTGCCAGCAGGTCCGGGCCGTCCTACGAGCAGTACTTC
CASRSGPSYEQYF
>TRBV14|TRBJ1-5|.|.
TGTGCCAGCAGCCAAGAAGTGGGGAGCAATCAGCCCCAGCATTTT
CASSQEVGSNQPQHF
>TRBV3-1|TRBJ1-5|few|.
TGTGCCAGCAGCACAGGGCAGGAAAATCAGCCCCAGCATTTT
CASSTGQENQPQHF
>TRBV7-2|TRBJ1-6|.|TRBD1
TGTGCCAGCAGCGCCTCCCGGGACAGGGTGGCCTCACCCCTCCACTTT
CASSASRDRVASPLHF
>TRBV12-3/TRBV12-4|TRBJ1-5|.|.
TGTGCCAGCAGTCGACGGATGCAGCCCCAGCATTTT
CASSRRMQPQHF
>TRBV20-1|TRBJ2-1|few|TRBD2
TGCAGTGCTAGACTAGCGGTCGCCTACAATGAGCAGTTCTTC
CSARLAVAYNEQFF
>TRBV5-1|TRBJ2-7|few|.
TGCGCCAGCAGCTTGGTGGGCGTTTCTATGTCGGGGCAGTACTTC
CASSLVGVSMSGQYF
>TRBV27|TRBJ2-1|.|TRBD2
TGTGCCAGCAGTTTATACCTAGCGGGAGGGAGCAATGAGCAGTTCTTC
CASSLYLAGGSNEQFF
>TRBV12-3/TRBV12-4|TRBJ2-1|.|.
TGTGCCAGCAGCCCCGACCTGATACGAAAGGGCTCCTACAATGAGCAGTTCTTC
CASSPDLIRKGSYNEQFF
>TRBV2|TRBJ2-7|.|.
TGTGCCAGCAGTGAACACTCCTACGAGCAGTACTTC
CASSEHSYEQYF
>TRBV19|TRBJ1-1|.|TRBD1
TGTGCCACGCGACAGGGGGTGGTCACTGAAGCTTTCTTT
CATRQGVVTEAFF
>TRBV7-2|TRBJ2-5|few|TRBD2
TGTGCCAGCAGCGCGCCCCAACTAGCGGTGGAAGAGACCCAGTACTTC
CASSAPQLAVEETQYF
>TRBV20-1|TRBJ2-7|few|.
TGCAGTGCCAGACGGGACACGAGCTCCTACGAGCAGTACTTC
CSARRDTSSYEQYF
>TRBV20-1|TRBJ2-2|.|.
TGCAGTGCTGAAATGAACACCGGGGAGCTGTTTTTT
CSAEMNTGELFF
>TRBV3-1|TRBJ1-6|.|.
TGTGCCAGCAGCCAGGGGGCCTTGCCCCTCCACTTT
CASSQGALPLHF
>TRBV28|TRBJ1-2|few|.
TGTGCCAGCAGTTTCGAGGCGGGGGGCTACACCTTC
CASSFEAGGYTF
>TRBV28|TRBJ2-1|few|TRBD2
TGTGCCAGCAACCTGGGGAGGGAAAATGAGCAGTTCTTC
CASNLGRENEQFF
>TRBV20-1|TRBJ2-7|.|.
TGCAGTGCTAGAGGTGGAGGGGGCTCGAGCGAGCAGTACTTC
CSARGGGGSSEQYF
>TRBV7-2|TRBJ2-5|few|.
TGTGCCAGCCTACGACGGGCGACGGAGACCCAGTACTTC
CASLRRATETQYF
>TRBV11-1|TRBJ2-2|.|.
TGTGCCAGCAGCTTAGTATACAACACCGGGGAGCTGTTTTTT
CASSLVYNTGELFF
>TRBV29-1|TRBJ2-5|few|.
TGCAGCGTTGAGAAGGAGCAAGAGACCCAGTACTTC
CSVEKEQETQYF
>TRBV29-1|TRBJ2-5|many|TRBD2
TGCAGCCATAATAGCGGGAGGGCCTGGGGGGAGACCCAGTACTTC
CSHNSGRAWGETQYF
>TRBV11-2|TRBJ2-2|.|.
TGTGCCAGCAGCTTATACAGGGACGGGGAGCTGTTTTTT
CASSLYRDGELFF
>TRBV2|TRBJ2-5|.|TRBD2
TGTGCCAGCAGCGGGGGGGTGCCCCAGTACTTC
CASSGGVPQYF
>TRBV9|TRBJ2-2|.|.
TGTGCCAGCAGCGTAGCTATGGAAGGGGAGCTGTTTTTT
CASSVAMEGELFF
>TRBV6-5|TRBJ2-2|.|.
TGTGCCAGCAGTTCGAAAAGGAACACCGGGGAGCTGTTTTTT
CASSSKRNTGELFF
>TRBV7-3|TRBJ2-2|many|TRBD2
TGTGCCAGCAGCGATGCTAGCGGGAGAGGCGGGGAGCTGTTTTTT
CASSDASGRGGELFF
>TRBV28|TRBJ1-5|.|TRBD1
TGTGCCAGCAGGTTAAGGGACAGCAGAAATCAGCCCCAGCATTTT
CASRLRDSRNQPQHF
>TRBV12-3/TRBV12-4|TRBJ1-4|.|TRBD1
TGTGCCAGCAGTCCCCGACAGGGGTTCGGTGAAAAACTGTTTTTT
CASSPRQGFGEKLFF
>TRBV4-2|TRBJ2-7|many|TRBD1
TGTGCCAGCAGCTTGGGACAGGGCTTCGAGCAGTACTTC
CASSLGQGFEQYF
>TRBV12-3/TRBV12-4|TRBJ1-4|few|TRBD1
TGTGCCAGCAGTACAGACAGGGGAACTAATGAAAAACTGTTTTTT
CASSTDRGTNEKLFF
>TRBV7-6|TRBJ2-7|.|.
TGTGCCAGCAGCGGAGAGGAAGGGGGAAGCCACGAGCAGTACTTC
CASSGEEGGSHEQYF
>TRBV19|TRBJ2-5|many|.
TGTGCCAGTAGTAGGTGGGACTCCGAGACCCAGTACTTC
CASSRWDSETQYF
>TRBV28|TRBJ1-5|few|TRBD1
TGTGCCAGCAGTTTTATCAGGGGGTATAGCAATCAGCCCCAGCATTTT
CASSFIRGYSNQPQHF
>TRBV5-1|TRBJ2-1|.|.
TGCGCCAGCAGCTTACAGCGTTCCGACTCCTACAATGAGCAGTTCTTC
CASSLQRSDSYNEQFF
>TRBV20-1|TRBJ2-1|many|TRBD2
TGCAGTGCTAGAAGGGGGACTAGCGGAGCATACAATGAGCAGTTCTTC
CSARRGTSGAYNEQFF
>TRBV27|TRBJ1-1|few|.
TGTGCCAGCAGTTTATTTTCAATGAACACTGAAGCTTTCTTT
CASSLFSMNTEAFF
>TRBV11-2|TRBJ2-3|.|TRBD2
TGTGCCAGCAGCCACCTTAAGCGGGAGATCACAGATACGCAGTATTTT
CASSHLKREITDTQYF
>TRBV28|TRBJ2-1|.|.
TGTGCCAGCAGTCCCCGGTTGGCATCCTACAATGAGCAGTTCTTC
CASSPRLASYNEQFF
>TRBV11-2|TRBJ1-2|few|.
TGTGCCAGCAGGCCAGGGTTATACTATGGCTACACCTTC
CASRPGLYYGYTF
>TRBV14|TRBJ2-5|few|.
TGTGCCAGCAGCCAAGATCCCAGGCACCAAGAGACCCAGTACTTC
CASSQDPRHQETQYF
>TRBV7-2|TRBJ2-5|.|TRBD2
TGTGCCAGCAGCTTAGCGAGGCAGTTGGGGGGGGAGACCCAGTACTTC
CASSLARQLGGETQYF
>TRBV7-2|TRBJ1-2|many|TRBD1
TGTGCCAGCAGCCTCGGACAGGGGGGAGGATATGGCTACACCTTC
CASSLGQGGGYGYTF
>TRBV12-3/TRBV12-4|TRBJ2-7|many|TRBD2
TGTGCCAGCAGTCCTGGGACTAGCGGCTACGAGCAGTACTTC
CASSPGTSGYEQYF